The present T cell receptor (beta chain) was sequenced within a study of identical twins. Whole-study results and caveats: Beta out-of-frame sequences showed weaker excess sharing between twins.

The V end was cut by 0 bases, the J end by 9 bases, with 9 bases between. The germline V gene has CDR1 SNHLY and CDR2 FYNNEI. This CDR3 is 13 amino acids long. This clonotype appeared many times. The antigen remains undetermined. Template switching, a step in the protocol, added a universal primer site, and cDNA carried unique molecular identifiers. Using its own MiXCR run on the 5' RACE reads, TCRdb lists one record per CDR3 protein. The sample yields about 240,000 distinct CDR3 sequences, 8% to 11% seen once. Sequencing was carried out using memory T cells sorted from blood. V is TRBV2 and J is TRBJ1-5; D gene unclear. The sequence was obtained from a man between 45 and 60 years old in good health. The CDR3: CASSEARERPQHF. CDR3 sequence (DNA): TGTGCCAGCAGTGAAGCTCGGGAGAGGCCCCAGCATTTT.